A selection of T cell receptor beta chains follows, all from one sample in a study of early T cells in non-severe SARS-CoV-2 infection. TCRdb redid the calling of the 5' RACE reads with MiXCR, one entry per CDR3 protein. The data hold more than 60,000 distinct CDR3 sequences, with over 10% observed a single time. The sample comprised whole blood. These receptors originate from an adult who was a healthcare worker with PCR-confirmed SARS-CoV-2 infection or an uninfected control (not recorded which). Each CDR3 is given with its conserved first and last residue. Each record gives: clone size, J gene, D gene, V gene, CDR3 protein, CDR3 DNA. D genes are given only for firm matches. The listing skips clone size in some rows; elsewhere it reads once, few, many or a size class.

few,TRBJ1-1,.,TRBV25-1,CASTQGPNTEAFF,TGTGCCAGCACCCAGGGGCCGAACACTGAAGCTTTCTTT
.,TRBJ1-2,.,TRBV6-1,CASSVGYGYTF,TGTGCCAGCAGTGTGGGCTATGGCTACACCTTC
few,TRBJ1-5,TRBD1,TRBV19,CASSIPPGTGGNQPQHF,TGTGCCAGTAGTATCCCACCCGGGACAGGTGGCAATCAGCCCCAGCATTTT
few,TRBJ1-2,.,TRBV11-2,CASRPTATLYGYTF,TGTGCCAGCAGGCCGACGGCGACGCTCTATGGCTACACCTTC
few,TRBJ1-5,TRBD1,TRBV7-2,CASSLLRQGDQPQHF,TGTGCCAGCAGCTTACTGAGACAGGGAGATCAGCCCCAGCATTTT
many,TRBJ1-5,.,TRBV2,CASSDRRTAQPQHF,TGTGCCAGCAGTGACAGGAGGACGGCTCAGCCCCAGCATTTT
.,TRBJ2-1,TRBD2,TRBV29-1,CSVLGYSGGPGNEQFF,TGCAGCGTCTTAGGGTATAGCGGGGGCCCCGGGAATGAGCAGTTCTTC
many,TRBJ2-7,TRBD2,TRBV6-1,CASLRGGSYEQYF,TGTGCCAGTTTGCGGGGGGGTTCCTACGAGCAGTACTTC
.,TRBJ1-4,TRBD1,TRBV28,CASREAGTGGEKLFF,TGTGCCAGCAGGGAAGCCGGGACAGGGGGTGAAAAACTGTTTTTT
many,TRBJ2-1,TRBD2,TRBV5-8,CASSLPTSGMSPEQFF,TGTGCCAGCAGCTTACCGACTAGCGGGATGTCCCCTGAGCAGTTCTTC
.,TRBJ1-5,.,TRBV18,CASSRADASNQPQHF,TGTGCCAGCTCAAGAGCGGACGCGAGCAATCAGCCCCAGCATTTT
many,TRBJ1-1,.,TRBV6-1,CASGRAENTEAFF,TGTGCCAGCGGAAGGGCAGAGAACACTGAAGCTTTCTTT
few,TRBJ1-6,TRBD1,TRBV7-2,CASSFGDSYSPLHF,TGTGCCAGCAGCTTTGGGGACAGTTATTCACCCCTCCACTTT
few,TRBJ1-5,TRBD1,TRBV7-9,CASSNGQGRLQPQHF,TGTGCCAGCAGCAACGGACAGGGGCGCCTACAGCCCCAGCATTTT
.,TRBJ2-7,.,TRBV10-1,CASSSRNRVHEQYF,TGCGCCAGCAGTTCGAGGAACAGGGTCCACGAGCAGTACTTC
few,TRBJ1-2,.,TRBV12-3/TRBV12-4,CASSSQIYGYTF,TGTGCCAGCAGTTCTCAGATCTATGGCTACACCTTC
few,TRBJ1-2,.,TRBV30,CAWSRGPPRAYGYTF,TGTGCCTGGAGTAGAGGACCCCCAAGAGCATATGGCTACACCTTC
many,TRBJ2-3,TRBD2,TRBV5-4,CASSSQLAGDRDTQYF,TGTGCCAGCAGCAGCCAACTAGCGGGGGACCGAGATACGCAGTATTTT
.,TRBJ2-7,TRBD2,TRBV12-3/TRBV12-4,CASRRTSGVTEQYF,TGTGCCAGCAGGCGGACTAGCGGGGTTACCGAGCAGTACTTC
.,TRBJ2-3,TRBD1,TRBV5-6,CASSLGTGGPVGQSTDTQYF,TGTGCCAGCAGCTTGGGGACAGGGGGTCCAGTAGGGCAAAGCACAGATACGCAGTATTTT
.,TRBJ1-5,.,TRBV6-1,CASNTRGVDQPQHF,TGTGCCAGCAACACCCGAGGGGTCGATCAGCCCCAGCATTTT
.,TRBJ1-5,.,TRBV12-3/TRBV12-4,CASRPGAGDSNQPQHF,TGTGCCAGCAGGCCCGGAGCGGGGGATAGCAATCAGCCCCAGCATTTT